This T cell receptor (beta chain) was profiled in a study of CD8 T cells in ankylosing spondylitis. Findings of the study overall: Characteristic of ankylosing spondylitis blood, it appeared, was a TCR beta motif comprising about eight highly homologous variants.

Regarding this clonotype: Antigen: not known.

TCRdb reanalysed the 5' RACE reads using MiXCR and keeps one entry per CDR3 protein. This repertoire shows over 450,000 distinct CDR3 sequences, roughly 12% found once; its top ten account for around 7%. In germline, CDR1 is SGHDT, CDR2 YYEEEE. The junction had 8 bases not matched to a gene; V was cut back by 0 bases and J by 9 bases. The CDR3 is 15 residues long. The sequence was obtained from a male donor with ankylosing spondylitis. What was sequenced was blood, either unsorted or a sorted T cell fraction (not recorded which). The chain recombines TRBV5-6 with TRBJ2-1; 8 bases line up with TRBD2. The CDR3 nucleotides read TGTGCCAGCAGCTTGGCCTACAGCGGGAGATTTGAGCAGTTCTTC. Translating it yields CASSLAYSGRFEQFF.